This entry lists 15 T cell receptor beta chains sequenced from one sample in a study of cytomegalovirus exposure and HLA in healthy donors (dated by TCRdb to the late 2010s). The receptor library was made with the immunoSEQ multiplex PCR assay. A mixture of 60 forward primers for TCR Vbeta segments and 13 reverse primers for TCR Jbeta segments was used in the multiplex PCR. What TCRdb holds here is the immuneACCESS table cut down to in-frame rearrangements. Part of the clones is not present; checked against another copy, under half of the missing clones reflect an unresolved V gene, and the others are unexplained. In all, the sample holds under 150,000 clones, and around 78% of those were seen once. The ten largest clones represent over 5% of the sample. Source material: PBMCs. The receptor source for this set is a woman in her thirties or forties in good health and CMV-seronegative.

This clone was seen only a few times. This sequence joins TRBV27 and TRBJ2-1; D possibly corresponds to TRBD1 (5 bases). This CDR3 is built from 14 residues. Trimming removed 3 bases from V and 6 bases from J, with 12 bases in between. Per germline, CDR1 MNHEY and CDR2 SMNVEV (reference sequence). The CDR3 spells CASSLHRPPNEQFF. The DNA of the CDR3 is TGTGCCAGCAGTTTGCACAGGCCCCCCAATGAGCAGTTCTTC.

The CDR3 loop is CASRRTGSMDEQFF. The CDR3 DNA reads TGTGCCAGTAGACGGACAGGGAGCATGGATGAGCAGTTCTTC. This sequence joins TRBV19 and TRBJ2-1, with 8 bases fitting TRBD1. This CDR3 contains 14 residues. Per the germline V gene, CDR1 is LNHDA and CDR2 is SQIVND (reference sequence). V gave up 6 bases and J gave up 8 bases; unmatched junction bases: 9.

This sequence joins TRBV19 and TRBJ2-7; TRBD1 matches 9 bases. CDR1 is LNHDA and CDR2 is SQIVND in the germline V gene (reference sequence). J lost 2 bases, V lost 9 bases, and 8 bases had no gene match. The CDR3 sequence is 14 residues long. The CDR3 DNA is TGTGCCAGCCGTTCGGGACAGGGTCCCTACGAGCAGTACTTC. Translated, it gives CASRSGQGPYEQYF.

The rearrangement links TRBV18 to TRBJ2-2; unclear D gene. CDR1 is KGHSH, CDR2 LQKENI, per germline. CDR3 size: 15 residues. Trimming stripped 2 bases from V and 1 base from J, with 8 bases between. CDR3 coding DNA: TGTGCCAGCTCACCATATACCGGGAACACCGGGGAGCTGTTTTTT. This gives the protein CASSPYTGNTGELFF.

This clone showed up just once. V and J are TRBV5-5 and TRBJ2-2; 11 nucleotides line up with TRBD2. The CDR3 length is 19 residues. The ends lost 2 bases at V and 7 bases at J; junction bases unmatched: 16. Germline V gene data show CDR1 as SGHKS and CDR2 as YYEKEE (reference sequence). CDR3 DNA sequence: TGTGCCAGCAGCTTCCCGCGCCCACTAGCGGGAGAGATAGACGGGGAGCTGTTTTTT. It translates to CASSFPRPLAGEIDGELFF.

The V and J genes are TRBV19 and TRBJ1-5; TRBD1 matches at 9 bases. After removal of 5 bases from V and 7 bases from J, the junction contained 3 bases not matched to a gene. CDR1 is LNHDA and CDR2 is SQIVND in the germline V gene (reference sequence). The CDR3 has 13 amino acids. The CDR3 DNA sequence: TGTGCCAGTAGTCGACAGGGGGGACAGCCCCAGCATTTT. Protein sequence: CASSRQGGQPQHF.

The CDR3 bases are TGCGCCAGCAGCCAAGGTGTGGACAGGGTCCACGAGCAGTACTTC. This gives the protein CASSQGVDRVHEQYF. The chain is built from TRBV4-1 and TRBJ2-7; TRBD1 agrees at 8 bases. The V gene's germline CDR1 is MGHRA and CDR2 YSYEKL. V dropped 1 base and J dropped 5; count of bases not matched to a gene: 7. This CDR3 spans 15 amino acids.

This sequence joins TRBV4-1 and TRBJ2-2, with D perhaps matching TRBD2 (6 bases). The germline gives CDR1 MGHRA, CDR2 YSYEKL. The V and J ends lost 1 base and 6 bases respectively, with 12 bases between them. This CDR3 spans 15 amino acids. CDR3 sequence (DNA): TGCGCCAGCAGCCAAGGCCTAGCGTATCCCGGGGAGCTGTTTTTT. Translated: CASSQGLAYPGELFF.

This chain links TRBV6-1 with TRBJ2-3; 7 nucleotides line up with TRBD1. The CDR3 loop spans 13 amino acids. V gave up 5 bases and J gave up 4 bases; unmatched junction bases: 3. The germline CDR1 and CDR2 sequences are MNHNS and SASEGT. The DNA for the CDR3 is TGTGCCAGCAGTAGACAGGGCTCAGATACGCAGTATTTT. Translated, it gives CASSRQGSDTQYF.

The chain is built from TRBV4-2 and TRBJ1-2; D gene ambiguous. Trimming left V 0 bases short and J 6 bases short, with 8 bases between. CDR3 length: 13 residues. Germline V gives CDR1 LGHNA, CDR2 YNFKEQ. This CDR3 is CASSQEYGDGYTF. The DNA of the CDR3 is TGTGCCAGCAGCCAAGAGTACGGGGATGGCTACACCTTC.

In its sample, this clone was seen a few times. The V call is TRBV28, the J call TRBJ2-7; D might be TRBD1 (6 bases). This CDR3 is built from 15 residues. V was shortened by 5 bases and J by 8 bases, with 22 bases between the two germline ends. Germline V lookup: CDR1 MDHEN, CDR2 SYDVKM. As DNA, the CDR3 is TGTGCCAGCAGTCCACTCGCGGTTCCAGGGGTGAAGCAGTACTTC. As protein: CASSPLAVPGVKQYF.

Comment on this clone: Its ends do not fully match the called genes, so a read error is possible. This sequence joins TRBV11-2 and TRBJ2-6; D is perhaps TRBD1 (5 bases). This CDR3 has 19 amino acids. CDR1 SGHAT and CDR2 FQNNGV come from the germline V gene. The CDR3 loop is CASSLNLPGNYSGANGLTF. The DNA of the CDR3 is TGTGCCAGCAGCTTAAATCTGCCAGGGAACTACTCTGGGGCCAACGGCCTGACTTTC.

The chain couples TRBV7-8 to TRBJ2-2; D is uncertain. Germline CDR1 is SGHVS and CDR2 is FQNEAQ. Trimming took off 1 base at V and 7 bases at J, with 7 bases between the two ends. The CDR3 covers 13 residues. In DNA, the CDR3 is TGTGCCAGCAGCTTAGGAGATCTCGGGGAGCTGTTTTTT. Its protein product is CASSLGDLGELFF.

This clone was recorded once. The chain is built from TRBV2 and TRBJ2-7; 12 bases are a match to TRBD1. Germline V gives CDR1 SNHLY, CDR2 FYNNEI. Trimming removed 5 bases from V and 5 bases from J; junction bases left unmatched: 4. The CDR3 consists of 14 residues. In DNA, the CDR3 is TGTGCCAGCAGTCGGGACAGGGGGCTGGACGAGCAGTACTTC. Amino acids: CASSRDRGLDEQYF.

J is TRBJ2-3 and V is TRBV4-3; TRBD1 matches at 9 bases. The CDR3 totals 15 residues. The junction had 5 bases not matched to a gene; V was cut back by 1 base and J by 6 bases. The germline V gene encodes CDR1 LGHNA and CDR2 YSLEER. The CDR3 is CASSQATGGVDTQYF. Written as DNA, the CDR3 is TGCGCCAGCAGCCAAGCGACAGGGGGGGTGGATACGCAGTATTTT.